Listed here is a single T cell receptor beta chain. Its antigen is unknown. The data originate from a study of T cell responses to AZD1222 COVID-19 vaccine. About the study: Samples with a second dose at about 4 or about 12 weeks were pooled together. Findings and caveats of the study: Mostly white British, mostly female donors; authors suggested clonal diversity may be underestimated.

Sequencing was performed with immunoSEQ multiplex PCR; in TCRdb, only in-frame clones are kept and a portion is missing. The table lists about 150,000 clones, nearly 90% of them singletons, with about 5% in the top ten. The sequence derives from an adult in good health. The sample consisted of peripheral blood, taken on day 0 of AZD1222 vaccination.

CDR3 protein: CASSLGTYEQYF. The CDR3, as DNA: TGTGCCAGCAGTTTGGGGACCTACGAGCAGTACTTC. The V gene is TRBV12-3 or TRBV12-4, the J gene TRBJ2-7, with D unclear. The CDR3 sequence is 12 residues long. Trimming stripped 3 bases from V and 2 bases from J, with 5 bases between.